The source of this T cell receptor delta chain is a study of gamma-delta T cells after stem cell transplantation. In its sample, this clone was seen a few times. With V trimmed by 1 base and J by 3 bases, 9 bases remained unmatched. This CDR3 region has 17 residues. CDR1 is GEAIGNYY, CDR2 EKD, per germline. TCRdb called clones from the RT-PCR reads again using CATT. The table records about 1,300 delta-chain clones, 2.5% to 3% of them present only once. The genes are TRDV2 and TRDJ1; 11 bases match TRDD3. The sequenced sample consisted of gamma-delta T cells. This clonotype was obtained from a human donor. It is not recorded whose cells these are; they may come from a transplant donor. The chain's CDR3 is CACDTLGDTGASDKLIF. The CDR3 DNA reads as TGTGCCTGTGACACTCTGGGGGATACAGGAGCCTCCGATAAACTCATCTTT.